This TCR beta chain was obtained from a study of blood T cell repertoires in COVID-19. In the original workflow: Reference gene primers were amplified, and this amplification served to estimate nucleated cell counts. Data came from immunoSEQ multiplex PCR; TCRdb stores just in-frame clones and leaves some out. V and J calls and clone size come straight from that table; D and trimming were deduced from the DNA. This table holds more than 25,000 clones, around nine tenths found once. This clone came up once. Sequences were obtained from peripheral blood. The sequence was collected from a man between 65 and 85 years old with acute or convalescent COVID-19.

The CDR3 here is CASSSGQGGLYEQYF. Written as DNA, the CDR3 is TGTGCCAGCTCATCAGGACAGGGAGGGCTATACGAGCAGTACTTC. This chain uses TRBV18 with TRBJ2-7; possible D gene TRBD1, 8 bases. CDR3 size: 15 residues. Germline values: CDR1 KGHSH, CDR2 LQKENI. The V end lost 5 bases, the J end lost 4 bases, and 18 bases lay between the germline ends. Based on the CDR3 plus reference TRBV18 and TRBJ2-7, the full variable domain is NAGVMQNPRHLVRRRGQEARLRCSPMKGHSHVYWYRQLPEEGLKFMVYLQKENIIDESGMPKERFSAEFPKEGPSILRIQQVVRGDSAAYFCASSSGQGGLYEQYFGPGTRLTVT.